This TCR beta chain was sequenced for a study of blood T cells in healthy people across ages (dated by TCRdb to the mid-2010s). The study in broad terms: In model experiments, template switching captured roughly one uniquely barcoded TCR beta cDNA molecule for every two T cells. To track age-related changes in TCR beta repertoire diversity, the study relied on deep sequencing normalized with unique cDNA molecular identifiers. The donors were split into four age groups: young (average about 16 years), middle-aged (about 40), aged (roughly 68) and long-lived (roughly 77). To avoid experimental bias, donors of different ages were randomly spread across the sequencing lanes. The study analyzed two additional independent replicas of 1 million unique cDNA reads from the same blood draw for two donors, one aged 18 to 30 and one aged 80 or older. Beyond this particular receptor, the publication reports: Observed TCR beta diversity per million T cells fell roughly linearly with age, and a significant reduction was already apparent by age roughly 40. Compared with the aged group, more naive CD4+ T cells, fewer expanded clones and increased TCR diversity were shown by the long-lived group, suggesting age selection. Observed TCR beta diversity correlated strongly with the percentage of naive T cells measured by flow cytometry. Conclusive comparison of naive and antigen-experienced compartments was prevented by the profiling of bulk unsorted PBMCs. Because the CMV infection status of the donors was unknown, age-related changes in expanded clonotypes may potentially have been confounded. Estimates of total diversity from one million sequenced T cells were regarded as lower bounds and underestimates.

Comment on this clonotype: There is no known antigen for this receptor. No clone much larger than this one lies a single base away; base qualities are absent.

Donors were a few dozen systemically healthy Caucasian individuals from Russia aged roughly 6 to 90 years. Roughly 9 milliliters of peripheral blood were drawn from each donor into EDTA-treated Vacutainer tubes. Ficoll-Paque density-gradient centrifugation was used to isolate PBMCs, with at least 7 million obtained per sample. Total RNA was extracted from PBMCs with Trizol reagent, with at least 6 micrograms obtained per sample. For every donor, flow cytometry on a PBMC aliquot measured the percentage of naive CD45RAhigh/CD27high T cells. Libraries were built with 5' RACE. The listed sequencing device is Illumina HiSeq 2500. A second roughly 6 to 12 cycle PCR used a sample-barcoded 5' primer and a J-beta primer mix. A template-switch 5' adaptor carrying 12 random nucleotides introduced a unique molecular identifier onto each TCR beta cDNA molecule. At least 2.5 million CDR3-containing paired-end reads were obtained from each sample. First-strand cDNA synthesis was performed from all RNA using the Mint cDNA synthesis kit, with priming by a TRBC-specific oligonucleotide. Following uracil-DNA glycosylase treatment, all cDNA underwent a first 18-cycle PCR with the universal primers M1SS and BC2_uni_R. The original pipeline was this. Each sample was normalized by randomly selecting 1 million high-quality reads, each carrying a distinct molecular identifier. Reads sharing molecular identifiers were discarded rather than binned into consensus sequences. MiTCR, run with a Q25 quality threshold and the strictest error-elimination algorithm, handled CDR3 identification, clonotype clustering and error correction. A nonparametric unseen species model with Euler transformation was used to estimate a lower bound on total TCR beta diversity. The public reads were run again by TCRdb, first through fastp at Q25 and then through MiXCR, and only productive beta chains were kept. When rows share a CDR3 protein, they turn into one entry using the most common DNA and genes. The V and J calls and clone size come from TCRdb's table, not from the authors' own analysis. Present in this sample are about 730,000 distinct CDR3 sequences, 40% to 45% of which were seen just once. The ten most abundant clones make up under 25% of the sample.

The receptor's source is a woman in her sixties in good health. The sequenced sample was blood.

The DNA sequence is given as TGTGCCATCAGTGATGGTAGTGAGGGAGAGACCCAGTACTTC. It is translated as CAISDGSEGETQYF. The chain is assembled from TRBV10-3 and TRBJ2-5; D gene: possibly TRBD2, on 5 matching bases. As encoded in the germline V gene, CDR1 is ENHRY while CDR2 is SYGVKD. Between the V and J ends, shortened by 3 bases and 4 bases respectively, the junction contains 12 bases. Including the terminal cysteine and phenylalanine, the CDR3 comprises 14 residues. The only DNA kept is the CDR3, 42 bases in frame from the first base.